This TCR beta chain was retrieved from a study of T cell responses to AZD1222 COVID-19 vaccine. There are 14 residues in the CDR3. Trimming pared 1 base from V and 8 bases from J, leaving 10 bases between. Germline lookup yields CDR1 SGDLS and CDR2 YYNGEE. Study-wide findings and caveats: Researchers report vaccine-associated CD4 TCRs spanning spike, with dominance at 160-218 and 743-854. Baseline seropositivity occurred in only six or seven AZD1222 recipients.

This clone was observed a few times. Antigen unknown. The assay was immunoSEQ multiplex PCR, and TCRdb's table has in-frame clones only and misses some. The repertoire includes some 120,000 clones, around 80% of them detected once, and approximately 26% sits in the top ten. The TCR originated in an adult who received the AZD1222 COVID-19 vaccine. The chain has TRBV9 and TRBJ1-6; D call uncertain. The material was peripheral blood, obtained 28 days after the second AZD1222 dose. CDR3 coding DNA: TGTGCCAGCAGCGTAAAACCGGTTGATTCACCCCTCCACTTT. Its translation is CASSVKPVDSPLHF.